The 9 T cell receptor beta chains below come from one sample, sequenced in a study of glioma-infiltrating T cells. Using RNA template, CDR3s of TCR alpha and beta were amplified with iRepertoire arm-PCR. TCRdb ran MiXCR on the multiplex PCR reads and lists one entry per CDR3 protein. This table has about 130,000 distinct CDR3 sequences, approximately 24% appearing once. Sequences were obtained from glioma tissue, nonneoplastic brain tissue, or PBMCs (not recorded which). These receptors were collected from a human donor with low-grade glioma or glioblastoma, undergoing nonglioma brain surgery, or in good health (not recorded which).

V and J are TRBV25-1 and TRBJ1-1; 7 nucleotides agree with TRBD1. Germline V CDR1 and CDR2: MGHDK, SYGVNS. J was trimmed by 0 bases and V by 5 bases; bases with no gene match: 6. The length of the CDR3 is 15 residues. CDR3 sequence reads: CASSPRDRMNTEAFF. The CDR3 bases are TGTGCCAGCAGTCCAAGGGACAGAATGAACACTGAAGCTTTCTTT.

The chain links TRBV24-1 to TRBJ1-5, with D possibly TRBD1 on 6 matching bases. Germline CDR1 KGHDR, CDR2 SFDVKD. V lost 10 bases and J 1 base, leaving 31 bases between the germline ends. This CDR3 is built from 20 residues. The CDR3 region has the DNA TGTGCCACTCCGGGAACTGGACAGTGGTACCGTGGTGGGAGCAATCAGCCCCAGCATTTT. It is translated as CATPGTGQWYRGGSNQPQHF.

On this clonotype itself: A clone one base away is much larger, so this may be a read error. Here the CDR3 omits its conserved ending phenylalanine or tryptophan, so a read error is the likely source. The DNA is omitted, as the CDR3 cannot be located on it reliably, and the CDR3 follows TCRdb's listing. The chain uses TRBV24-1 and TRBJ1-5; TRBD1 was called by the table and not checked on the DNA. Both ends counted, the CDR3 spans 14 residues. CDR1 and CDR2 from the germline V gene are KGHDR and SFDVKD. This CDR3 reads CATSPEGQGGERHL.

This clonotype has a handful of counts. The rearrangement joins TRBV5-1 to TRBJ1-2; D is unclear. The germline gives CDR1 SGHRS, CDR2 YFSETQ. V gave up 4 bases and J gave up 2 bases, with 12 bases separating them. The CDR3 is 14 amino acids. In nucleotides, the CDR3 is TGCGCCAGCAGCCGCACTAACGGCAACTATGGCTACACCTTC. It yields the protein CASSRTNGNYGYTF.

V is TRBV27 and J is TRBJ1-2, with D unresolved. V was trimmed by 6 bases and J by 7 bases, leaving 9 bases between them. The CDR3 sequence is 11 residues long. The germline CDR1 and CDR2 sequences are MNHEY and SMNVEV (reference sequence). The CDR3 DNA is TGTGCCAGCAGGGGGTTGGTTGGCTACACCTTC. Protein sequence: CASRGLVGYTF.

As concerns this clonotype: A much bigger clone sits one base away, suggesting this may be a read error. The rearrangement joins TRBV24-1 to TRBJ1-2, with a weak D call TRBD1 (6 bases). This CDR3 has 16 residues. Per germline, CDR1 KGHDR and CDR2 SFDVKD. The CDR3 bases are TGTTCCACCAGTGTTGGACGTCGGGGGGCCTACTATGGCTACACCTTC. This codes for CSTSVGRRGAYYGYTF.

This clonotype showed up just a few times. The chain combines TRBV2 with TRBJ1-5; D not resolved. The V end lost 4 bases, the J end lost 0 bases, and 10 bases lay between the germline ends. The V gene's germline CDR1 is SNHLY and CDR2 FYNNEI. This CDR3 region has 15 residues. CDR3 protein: CASSGHFNSNQPQHF. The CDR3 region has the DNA TGTGCCAGCAGTGGACATTTTAATAGCAATCAGCCCCAGCATTTT.

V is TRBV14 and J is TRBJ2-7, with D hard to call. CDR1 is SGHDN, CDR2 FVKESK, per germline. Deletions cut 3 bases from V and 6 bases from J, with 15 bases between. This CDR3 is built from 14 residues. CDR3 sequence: CASSQGSYGVEQYV. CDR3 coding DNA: TGTGCCAGCAGCCAGGGATCTTATGGGGTCGAGCAGTACGTC.

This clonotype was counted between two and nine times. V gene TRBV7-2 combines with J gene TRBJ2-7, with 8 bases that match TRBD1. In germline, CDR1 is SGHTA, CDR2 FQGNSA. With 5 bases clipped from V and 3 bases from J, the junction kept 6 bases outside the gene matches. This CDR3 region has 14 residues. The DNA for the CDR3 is TGTGCCAGCAGCCCACAGGGGGGCAACTACGAGCAGTACGTC. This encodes CASSPQGGNYEQYV.